A single sample is the source of the 26 T cell receptor beta chains below, sequenced in a study of response to subunit inactivated influenza vaccine. TCRdb re-derived calls from the RT-PCR reads in MiXCR, one entry per CDR3 protein. The sample has roughly 540,000 distinct CDR3 sequences, around 25% seen once. This sample also belongs to another study, concerning T cells expressing NK-cell markers. That study adds: Beta-chain TCR cDNA was generated via 5'RACE template switching with UMIs.

The source material was CD4+ T cells sorted from PBMCs, sampled roughly 12 days after vaccination. These receptors all stem from a man in his forties or fifties who received an inactivated influenza vaccine.

The chain employs TRBV10-2 and TRBJ2-5; 9 nucleotides align to TRBD1. The length of the CDR3 is 14 residues. V gave up 5 bases and J gave up 7 bases; unmatched junction bases: 8. Germline V gives CDR1 WSHSY, CDR2 SAAADI. The CDR3 here is CASSRDRVGGTQYF. The DNA of the CDR3 is TGCGCCAGCAGTAGGGACAGGGTAGGGGGGACCCAGTACTTC.

CDR3 bases: TGCAGTGCTAGAGATTTGCTAGCGGGGGCTTTTGAGCAGTTCTTC. It encodes CSARDLLAGAFEQFF. The gene calls are TRBV20-1 and TRBJ2-1; TRBD2 aligns across 10 bases. With 0 bases clipped from V and 9 bases from J, the junction kept 8 bases outside the gene matches. In germline, CDR1 is DFQATT, CDR2 SNEGSKA (reference sequence). The CDR3 has 15 residues.

This clonotype was counted between two and nine times. The chain uses TRBV9 and TRBJ2-5; TRBD1 matches 9 bases. Germline CDR1 SGDLS, CDR2 YYNGEE. The CDR3 has 16 residues. The V segment lost 3 bases and the J segment 5 bases; nucleotides outside the gene matches: 11. The CDR3 reads CASSAGRDRAWETQYF. The DNA for the CDR3 is TGTGCCAGCAGCGCGGGCCGGGACAGGGCATGGGAGACCCAGTACTTC.

There are a few counts of this clonotype. This sequence joins TRBV29-1 and TRBJ2-1; possible D gene TRBD2, 5 bases. There are 14 residues in the CDR3. Germline values: CDR1 SQVTM, CDR2 ANQGSEA. V lost 8 bases and J lost 7, with 21 bases in between. CDR3 in DNA: TGCAGCTTAGAACGTCGACTACAAATGAATGAGCAGTTCTTC. As protein: CSLERRLQMNEQFF.

In its sample, this clonotype was seen a few times. This chain uses TRBV4-1 with TRBJ2-5; 9 bases align to TRBD2. This CDR3 has 17 residues. With V trimmed by 1 base and J by 5 bases, 11 bases remained unmatched. Germline V lookup: CDR1 MGHRA, CDR2 YSYEKL. CDR3: CASSQAGAGGMTETQYF. CDR3 sequence (DNA): TGCGCCAGCAGCCAAGCGGGGGCGGGAGGGATGACGGAGACCCAGTACTTC.

CDR3 sequence (DNA): TGCAGTGCTAGCCTCCCAGGCTATGGCTACACCTTC. This translates into CSASLPGYGYTF. The rearrangement links TRBV20-1 to TRBJ1-2; D is undetermined. V was pared by 3 bases and J by 4 bases, with 9 bases between. CDR1 is DFQATT and CDR2 is SNEGSKA in the germline V gene (reference sequence). This CDR3 spans 12 amino acids.

The V call is TRBV20-1, the J call TRBJ2-5; 9 bases agree with TRBD1. CDR3 length: 14 amino acids. The trim removed 3 bases at V and 6 bases at J, leaving 8 bases unmatched. Germline CDR1 and CDR2: DFQATT and SNEGSKA (reference sequence). The CDR3 nucleotides read TGCAGTGCTAGCGCGGGACAGGGTAGGCAGACCCAGTACTTC. This translates into CSASAGQGRQTQYF.

This clonotype has more than one count but fewer than ten. The V and J genes are TRBV7-6 and TRBJ2-1; TRBD2 is a possible D gene (6 bases). With 5 bases removed from V and 0 bases from J, the gap between germline ends came to 14 bases. This CDR3 region has 16 residues. Germline CDR1 and CDR2: SGHVS and FNYEAQ. This CDR3 is CASSTFTGSSYNEQFF. The CDR3 DNA is TGTGCCAGCAGCACGTTTACCGGGAGCTCCTACAATGAGCAGTTCTTC.

This clonotype was counted only a few times. This sequence joins TRBV6-1 and TRBJ2-1, with 7 bases fitting TRBD2. This CDR3 is 14 amino acids long. Germline CDR1 reads MNHNS; CDR2 reads SASEGT. V gave up 7 bases and J gave up 4 bases; unmatched junction bases: 7. CDR3 nucleotides: TGTGCCAGCACCCAGGGACTAAGTTACAATGAGCAGTTCTTC. Residues: CASTQGLSYNEQFF.

A note on this clonotype: A much larger clone sits a single nucleotide away, making a read error possible. The rearrangement joins TRBV2 to TRBJ1-1; a weak D match, TRBD1 (6 bases). The V end lost 6 bases, the J end lost 0 bases, and 8 bases lay between the germline ends. Germline V lookup: CDR1 SNHLY, CDR2 FYNNEI. This CDR3 comprises 13 residues. The CDR3 region is CASRGQMNTEAFF. CDR3 nucleotide sequence: TGTGCCAGCAGAGGACAGATGAACACTGAAGCTTTCTTT.

The chain employs TRBV7-8 and TRBJ1-1, with D hard to call. V was pared by 2 bases and J by 2 bases, with 9 bases between. Germline values: CDR1 SGHVS, CDR2 FQNEAQ. The CDR3 is 14 residues long. The CDR3 is CASSLYMGNTEAFF. The CDR3 coding sequence is TGTGCCAGCAGCTTATATATGGGTAACACTGAAGCTTTCTTT.

This clonotype occurred a few times. The chain couples TRBV4-3 to TRBJ2-7, with D uncertain. Germline values: CDR1 LGHNA, CDR2 YSLEER. Deletions cut 0 bases from V and 0 bases from J, with 9 bases between. The CDR3 length is 15 residues. CDR3 amino acids: CASSQESGVSYEQYF. The CDR3 DNA follows: TGCGCCAGCAGCCAAGAATCTGGAGTCTCCTACGAGCAGTACTTC.

The table lists this clonotype with a few counts. This chain connects TRBV9 to TRBJ2-3, with a weak D call TRBD2 (5 bases). V lost 0 bases to trimming and J lost 4 bases, with 9 bases between them. Germline assignment: CDR1 SGDLS and CDR2 YYNGEE. The CDR3 has 14 residues. The CDR3 sequence: CASSVVPGSDTQYF. CDR3 coding DNA: TGTGCCAGCAGCGTAGTTCCGGGGTCAGATACGCAGTATTTT.

This clonotype was counted only a few times. The rearrangement joins TRBV7-9 to TRBJ2-5; 11 positions match TRBD2. V gave up 3 bases and J gave up 2 bases; unmatched junction bases: 5. The CDR3 totals 16 residues. Germline assignment: CDR1 SEHNR and CDR2 FQNEAQ (reference sequence). In DNA form, the CDR3 reads TGTGCCAGCAGCTTCGTCCGGACTAGCGGGCAAGAGACCCAGTACTTC. As protein: CASSFVRTSGQETQYF.

This clonotype was found many times. The chain combines TRBV7-2 with TRBJ2-1, with D possibly being TRBD2 (5 bases). This CDR3 is built from 15 residues. Germline CDR1 reads SGHTA; CDR2 reads FQGNSA. V was trimmed by 5 bases and J by 2 bases, leaving 13 bases between them. CDR3: CASSQTTATYNEQFF. The CDR3 region has the DNA TGTGCCAGCAGCCAGACTACGGCAACCTACAATGAGCAGTTCTTC.

This sequence joins TRBV20-1 and TRBJ1-1; D uncertain. The CDR3 contains 15 residues. The germline CDR1 and CDR2 sequences are DFQATT and SNEGSKA (reference sequence). Trimming removed 0 bases from V and 3 bases from J, with 14 bases in between. Here the CDR3 DNA reads TGCAGTGCTAGAGATTTTCGGGGATCGGACACTGAAGCTTTCTTT. Protein: CSARDFRGSDTEAFF.

The chain combines TRBV29-1 with TRBJ1-1; D ambiguous. This CDR3 contains 13 residues. The V end lost 7 bases, the J end lost 2 bases, and 14 bases lay between the germline ends. Germline CDR1 is SQVTM and CDR2 is ANQGSEA. In DNA form, the CDR3 reads TGCAGCGCTCATTTATCGGAAAACACTGAAGCTTTCTTT. Its translation: CSAHLSENTEAFF.

This rearrangement joins TRBV4-2 to TRBJ2-3; unclear D gene. CDR1 and CDR2 (germline): LGHNA, YNFKEQ. The CDR3 totals 14 residues. With 4 bases removed from V and 1 base from J, the gap between germline ends came to 9 bases. The CDR3 loop reads CASSRGPRTDTQYF. The CDR3 DNA sequence: TGTGCCAGCAGCCGCGGACCACGCACAGATACGCAGTATTTT.

This clonotype has only a few counts. The chain's CDR3 is CASRLYSGANVLTF. CDR3 in DNA: TGTGCCAGCAGACTTTACTCTGGGGCCAACGTCCTGACTTTC. This rearrangement joins TRBV27 to TRBJ2-6, with D hard to call. Looked up from germline, CDR1 is MNHEY and CDR2 is SMNVEV (reference sequence). The length of the CDR3 is 14 residues. The V gene lost 6 bases and the J gene lost 0 bases, with 6 bases spanning the gap.

This clonotype appeared many times. The chain carries TRBV12-3 or TRBV12-4 and TRBJ2-7, with 9 bases that match TRBD1. V lost 3 bases and J lost 5; bases outside the gene matches: 11. The CDR3 sequence is 16 residues long. The CDR3 is CASSFTGTGSSHEQYF. The CDR3 coding sequence is TGTGCCAGCAGTTTTACGGGGACAGGGTCTAGCCACGAGCAGTACTTC.

This clonotype has more than one count but fewer than ten. The genes are TRBV29-1 and TRBJ2-4; possibly TRBD2 for D (5 bases). The CDR3 has 14 residues. With 2 bases removed from V and 1 base from J, the gap between germline ends came to 9 bases. CDR1 SQVTM and CDR2 ANQGSEA come from the germline V gene. CDR3 in amino acids: CSVETRGAKNIQYF. The CDR3 DNA sequence: TGCAGCGTTGAAACTCGAGGGGCCAAAAACATTCAGTACTTC.

The chain couples TRBV25-1 to TRBJ2-5; 12 bases agree with TRBD2. The J segment lost 5 bases and the V segment lost 6 bases, leaving 13 bases of the junction unmatched. The CDR3 length is 17 residues. Germline V CDR1 and CDR2: MGHDK, SYGVNS. CDR3 amino acids: CASSQDLAGGPGETQYF. The CDR3, as DNA: TGTGCCAGCAGCCAGGATCTAGCGGGAGGGCCCGGGGAGACCCAGTACTTC.

This chain joins TRBV7-2 and TRBJ2-1, with a weak D call TRBD2 (7 bases). CDR1 is SGHTA, CDR2 FQGNSA, per germline. Trimming removed 1 base at V and 7 bases at J, with 14 bases between. This CDR3 has 15 amino acids. CDR3 coding DNA: TGTGCCAGCAGCTTAGTAGGGGGAGCGGGAAATGAGCAGTTCTTC. It encodes CASSLVGGAGNEQFF. Supplemented by reference TRBV7-2 and TRBJ2-1, the full variable domain reads GAGVSQSPSNKVTEKGKDVELRCDPISGHTALYWYRQSLGQGLEFLIYFQGNSAPDKSGLPSDRFSAERTGGSVSTLTIQRTQQEDSAVYLCASSLVGGAGNEQFFGPGTRLTVL.

This clonotype was observed many times. The rearrangement links TRBV7-3 to TRBJ2-1, with 13 bases that match TRBD2. With V trimmed by 5 bases and J by 5 bases, 9 bases remained unmatched. The CDR3 totals 17 residues. Germline V gene data show CDR1 as SGHTA and CDR2 as FQGTGA. The CDR3 coding sequence is TGTGCCAGCAGCCCGCTACCGGGACTAGCGGGAAACAATGAGCAGTTCTTC. Its translation is CASSPLPGLAGNNEQFF.

This clonotype turned up a few times. The gene calls are TRBV21-1 and TRBJ1-2; the D call in the table, TRBD1, was not verified against the DNA. TRBV21-1 constitutes a pseudogene. The CDR3 extends over 14 amino acids. The CDR3 region is CASSKSTGPDGYTF. The DNA of the CDR3 is TGTGCCAGCAGCAAATCGACAGGGCCGGATGGCTACACCTTC.

This clonotype was seen many times. The gene calls are TRBV11-2 and TRBJ2-2; D call uncertain. The CDR3 has 13 residues. Looked up from germline, CDR1 is SGHAT and CDR2 is FQNNGV. V lost 2 bases and J 5 bases, leaving 6 bases between the germline ends. CDR3 in amino acids: CASSLKRTGELFF. The CDR3 bases are TGTGCCAGCAGCTTAAAGAGGACCGGGGAGCTGTTTTTT.